The T cell receptor beta chain under discussion was sequenced for a study of long-term antiretroviral therapy in people with HIV. Everyone in the study who had HIV was treated in the United States. They ran version v3.0 of the immunoSEQ assay at survey level. Sequenced by immunoSEQ multiplex PCR; TCRdb stores in-frame clones only, minus some. The sample carries some 27,000 clones, 85% to 95% recorded once. The germline V gene has CDR1 SGHTA and CDR2 FQGNSA. Trimming shortened V by 7 bases and J by 6 bases, and 22 bases separated the two germline ends. This CDR3 comprises 15 residues. Findings and limits, study-wide: Compared with controls, HIV repertoires showed narrower CDR3 length ranges. Across all time points, the repertoire was dominated by clones that expanded before ART.

Notes on this clone: Its antigen remains unidentified.

The TCR was taken from a woman aged 35 to 49 with HIV. Sequences were derived from unsorted PBMCs, sampled roughly 6.5 years after starting antiretroviral therapy. The chain uses TRBV7-2 and TRBJ2-7, with a tentative D call TRBD1 (6 bases). CDR3 loop: CASTPKGSGVAEQYF. CDR3 DNA sequence: TGTGCCAGCACTCCCAAGGGCTCAGGGGTGGCCGAGCAGTACTTC.